Given below is one T cell receptor beta chain in context. No antigen is known for it. TCRdb re-analysed the RT-PCR reads in MiXCR, keeping a single row per CDR3 protein. This sample has about 700,000 distinct CDR3 sequences; 12% to 15% occur once, and the top ten carry 7.5% to 8%. The CDR3 has 16 amino acids. In germline, CDR1 is ENHRY, CDR2 SYGVKD. J lost 4 bases, V lost 10 bases, and 12 bases had no gene match. This entry belongs to a study of response to subunit inactivated influenza vaccine. General study points: Every seasonal influenza vaccination brings in few new T cells, the authors suggested.

The receptor was derived from a man aged 45-65 years who received an inactivated influenza vaccine. The chain uses TRBV10-3 and TRBJ2-3; TRBD1 matches 12 bases. The sequences come from PBMCs from blood, collected less than 15 days before vaccination. CDR3 nucleotide sequence: TGTGCCACTCGGGGACAGGGGGCGCAAGGGCCAGATACGCAGTATTTT. Its translation is CATRGQGAQGPDTQYF.